The rows below give T cell receptor beta chains drawn from one sample of a study of T cell changes during pregnancy in multiple sclerosis. Measured with immunoSEQ multiplex PCR; TCRdb has only the in-frame clones, and not every one. The table records tens of thousands of clones, roughly 90% of them present only once. Sample: peripheral blood, taken in the first trimester of pregnancy. The receptors originated from a female donor in good health, enrolled as a control in a pregnancy study. CDR3s include the opening cysteine and the closing phenylalanine or tryptophan. The size of a clone is reported for some rows only, either as once, few or many, or as a class for expanded clones.

clone size,J gene,V gene,CDR3 protein
.,TRBJ2-3,TRBV6-5,CASVAAGSTDTQYF
.,TRBJ2-2,TRBV29-1,CSVGGGADTGELFF
.,TRBJ1-1,TRBV2,CASSERGLMNTEAFF
.,TRBJ2-7,TRBV19,CASSITGVDEQYF
once,TRBJ1-1,TRBV5-6,CASRPTGVNTEAFF
.,TRBJ1-2,TRBV7-2,CASSRRRDQGGYGYTF
.,TRBJ2-5,TRBV15,CATSYSAGGETQYF
once,TRBJ2-3,TRBV27,CASSLDAGGDTQYF
.,TRBJ2-7,TRBV6-5,CASPRTVTYEQYF
.,TRBJ1-1,TRBV19,CASSYAGTAEAFF
.,TRBJ2-4,TRBV25-1,CASSESYGTGGIQYF
.,TRBJ2-1,TRBV19,CASTITGLTYNEQFF
.,TRBJ2-7,TRBV4-3,CASSQNYWAEQYF
.,TRBJ2-5,TRBV4-1,CASSQGLLALQETQYF
few,TRBJ1-6,TRBV6-6,CASSYSGTGNSPLHF
.,TRBJ2-5,TRBV4-2,CASSSRSGDLETQYF
once,TRBJ1-2,TRBV29-1,CSVDGSAGYTF
.,TRBJ2-7,TRBV28,CASSLRASGRNEQYF
.,TRBJ2-1,TRBV6-5,CASSFFVGTAVNEQFF
.,TRBJ1-3,TRBV15,CATSRRYIGNTIYF
.,TRBJ1-3,TRBV10-2,CASSDPSEFPSGNTIYF
.,TRBJ1-2,TRBV2,CASSDFPPGQGNYGYTF
.,TRBJ2-7,TRBV18,CASSLLTGGISYEQYF
.,TRBJ1-1,TRBV11-2,CASSIYRDSRPEAFF
.,TRBJ2-5,TRBV5-8,CASSLLGGSQETQYF
.,TRBJ2-1,TRBV6-1,CASSDPGNEQFF
.,TRBJ1-2,TRBV10-3,CAINNRDSKGYTF
.,TRBJ2-2,TRBV4-1,CASSQGFLYRVGELFF
.,TRBJ1-5,TRBV7-9,CASSPTGGEQPQHF
.,TRBJ2-1,TRBV5-1,CASSASGRIGEQFF
.,TRBJ2-5,TRBV18,CASSPYAEQETQYF
once,TRBJ1-2,TRBV15,CATSRVTGGEGYTF
.,TRBJ1-6,TRBV6-1,CASSFETGNNSPLHF
.,TRBJ1-1,TRBV7-9,CASSPAGRYTEAFF
.,TRBJ1-1,TRBV11-2,CASSLGTAEAFF
.,TRBJ1-5,TRBV7-8,CASSLRGRDSTYQPQHF
.,TRBJ2-3,TRBV29-1,CSVVGGRTDTQYF
.,TRBJ2-7,TRBV9,CASSVEGTAVYEQYF
.,TRBJ1-5,TRBV6-5,CASRTTARNQPQHF
.,TRBJ2-2,TRBV10-1,CASRRFRDRGSNTGELFF
once,TRBJ2-1,TRBV5-1,CASSTRSGGNNEQFF
.,TRBJ1-4,TRBV5-4,CASSPSVREKLFF
.,TRBJ2-7,TRBV2,CASSEGTGKYEQYF
.,TRBJ2-3,TRBV6-5,CASSPGLAVTDTQYF
.,TRBJ2-5,TRBV5-6,CASSPTSAQTQYF
.,TRBJ2-7,TRBV11-1,CASSPSRYEQYF
once,TRBJ2-1,TRBV29-1,CSADRGNEQFF
.,TRBJ1-2,TRBV19,CASSEQRYGYTF
.,TRBJ1-5,TRBV2,CASSEWGGNQPQHF
.,TRBJ1-2,TRBV29-1,CSVGGGQGAGYGYTF
.,TRBJ2-5,TRBV27,CASSLAGKETQYF